This T cell receptor beta chain was sequenced for a study of response to subunit inactivated influenza vaccine. Each CDR3 protein is one row after TCRdb ran MiXCR on the RT-PCR reads. Of under 550,000 distinct CDR3 sequences listed, around 8% are singletons. The table lists this clonotype with a few counts. The antigen is undetermined. Study-wide points: Authors suggested that a seasonal influenza vaccination recruits few new T cells each time.

The CDR3 is made up of 14 amino acids. Germline V gives CDR1 ENHRY, CDR2 SYGVKD. V lost 4 bases, J lost 5 bases, and 7 bases stayed unmatched. The sequencing here drew on PBMCs from blood, taken around 25 months after vaccination. The receptor's source is a man aged 45-69 years who received an inactivated influenza vaccine. V is TRBV10-3 and J is TRBJ2-7, with 8 bases fitting TRBD1. CDR3 amino acids: CAISGPGGRDEQYF. CDR3 coding DNA: TGTGCCATCAGTGGACCAGGGGGCAGGGACGAGCAGTACTTC.